A selection of T cell receptor beta chains follows, all from one sample in a study of blood T cell repertoires in COVID-19. The repertoire was sequenced with immunoSEQ multiplex PCR; TCRdb's copy has only in-frame clones and lacks some. This table has about 250,000 clones, approximately 85% appearing once. The sequencing sample was made of peripheral blood. The receptors were sampled from a man aged 50 or older with COVID-19, enrolled during active disease. Both conserved end residues are part of each CDR3. A D gene is named only where the DNA matches it firmly. For some rows the clone size is stated as once, few or many, or as a class when expanded; others skip it.

V	J	length	size	D	CDR3	DNA
TRBV5-5	TRBJ2-5	15	NA	NA	CASSLAHGGAETQYF	TGTGCCAGCAGCTTGGCTCATGGGGGGGCAGAGACCCAGTACTTC
TRBV5-1	TRBJ2-5	15	NA	NA	CASSLAAASEETQYF	TGCGCCAGCAGCTTGGCCGCGGCTAGCGAGGAGACCCAGTACTTC
TRBV9	TRBJ2-2	17	NA	TRBD1	CASSVVGGQANTGELFF	TGTGCCAGCAGCGTAGTCGGGGGACAGGCTAACACCGGGGAGCTGTTTTTT
TRBV28	TRBJ1-2	15	NA	TRBD1	CASSLYSGTGVGYTF	TGTGCCAGCAGTTTATACTCGGGGACAGGGGTCGGCTACACCTTC
TRBV19	TRBJ1-5	16	NA	TRBD1	CASSKGTGGFDQPQHF	TGTGCCAGTAGTAAGGGGACAGGGGGCTTTGATCAGCCCCAGCATTTT
TRBV6-5	TRBJ1-4	15	NA	NA	CASRPGRATNEKLFF	TGTGCCAGCAGACCCGGGAGGGCAACTAATGAAAAACTGTTTTTT
TRBV18	TRBJ2-5	16	NA	TRBD2	CASSPFSRGYGETQYF	TGTGCCAGCTCACCGTTTTCGCGGGGGTACGGAGAGACCCAGTACTTC
TRBV3-1/TRBV3-2	TRBJ2-3	14	NA	TRBD2	CASIAGLCTDTQYF	TGTGCCAGCATCGCGGGACTATGCACAGATACGCAGTATTTT
TRBV6-5	TRBJ2-2	14	NA	NA	CASNKAQGPGELFF	TGTGCCAGCAACAAGGCGCAGGGTCCCGGGGAGCTGTTTTTT
TRBV5-8	TRBJ1-6	15	NA	TRBD1	CASSLQGENNSPLHF	TGTGCCAGCAGCCTACAGGGGGAGAATAATTCACCCCTCCACTTT
TRBV14	TRBJ2-5	16	NA	TRBD2	CASSQETSGLQETQYF	TGTGCCAGCAGCCAAGAGACTAGCGGCCTACAAGAGACCCAGTACTTC
TRBV30	TRBJ2-6	15	NA	NA	CAWSVLFTGANVLTF	TGTGCCTGGAGTGTACTTTTTACTGGGGCCAACGTCCTGACTTTC
TRBV5-1	TRBJ1-3	14	NA	NA	CASSSGTSGNTIYF	TGCGCCAGCAGCTCGGGAACCTCTGGAAACACCATATATTTT
TRBV7-9	TRBJ1-5	14	NA	NA	CASQDRNSNQPQHF	TGTGCCAGCCAAGACAGAAATAGCAATCAGCCCCAGCATTTT
TRBV9	TRBJ2-2	13	once	TRBD2	CASAGEGTGELFF	TGTGCCAGCGCGGGGGAGGGAACCGGGGAGCTGTTTTTT
TRBV19	TRBJ2-7	15	once	TRBD1	CASSSGTGRFYEQYF	TGTGCCAGTAGTTCCGGGACAGGGCGGTTCTACGAGCAGTACTTC
TRBV6-6	TRBJ1-5	16	NA	TRBD1	CASSDRVSNSNQPQHF	TGTGCCAGCAGCGACAGGGTTTCAAATAGCAATCAGCCCCAGCATTTT
TRBV18	TRBJ2-1	15	NA	TRBD2	CASSLLALEVHEQFF	TGTGCCAGCTCACTACTAGCGTTGGAGGTCCATGAGCAGTTCTTC
TRBV6-5	TRBJ1-3	12	NA	NA	CASTSSGNTIYF	TGTGCCAGCACCAGCTCTGGAAACACCATATATTTT
TRBV30	TRBJ1-5	17	NA	TRBD1	CAWSVYIGGQGGQPQHF	TGTGCCTGGAGTGTATATATCGGTGGACAGGGAGGACAGCCCCAGCATTTT
TRBV3-1/TRBV3-2	TRBJ1-2	17	NA	TRBD1	CASSHHSLGQGAYGYTF	TGTGCCAGCAGCCACCATAGTTTGGGACAGGGGGCTTATGGCTACACCTTC
TRBV20-1	TRBJ1-2	10	NA	NA	CSARVQEEVF	TGCAGTGCTAGAGTGCAGGAGGAAGTTTTC
TRBV2	TRBJ2-7	15	NA	TRBD1	CASSETGQGPYEQYF	TGTGCCAGCAGTGAAACAGGACAGGGTCCCTACGAGCAGTACTTC
TRBV14	TRBJ2-2	16	NA	TRBD1	CASSLVRGLDTGELFF	TGTGCCAGCAGCCTCGTCAGGGGGTTGGACACCGGGGAGCTGTTTTTT
TRBV5-4	TRBJ1-1	12	NA	TRBD1	CASRGTDTEAFF	TGTGCCAGCAGAGGGACAGACACTGAAGCTTTCTTT
TRBV18	TRBJ1-5	13	NA	NA	CASSTYSNQPQHF	TGTGCCAGCTCAACTTATAGCAATCAGCCCCAGCATTTT
TRBV10-3	TRBJ1-2	13	NA	TRBD1	CATGTDSNYGYTF	TGTGCCACCGGGACAGATTCTAACTATGGCTACACCTTC
TRBV27	TRBJ1-5	15	NA	TRBD1	CASARQGYSNQPQHF	TGTGCCAGCGCGCGACAGGGCTATAGCAATCAGCCCCAGCATTTT
TRBV7-9	TRBJ1-1	11	NA	NA	CASSLAPEAFF	TGTGCCAGCAGCTTAGCCCCCGAGGCTTTCTTT
TRBV28	TRBJ2-1	14	NA	TRBD2	CASKGTNINNEQFF	TGTGCCAGCAAAGGGACTAACATTAACAATGAGCAGTTCTTC
TRBV10-3	TRBJ2-5	13	NA	TRBD1	CAIRTGAEETQYF	TGTGCCATCAGGACAGGGGCTGAAGAGACCCAGTACTTC
TRBV11-2	TRBJ2-7	12	NA	NA	CASSLGGHEQYF	TGTGCCAGCAGCTTAGGCGGGCACGAGCAGTACTTC
TRBV5-5	TRBJ1-1	14	many	TRBD1	CASRRGQANTEAFF	TGTGCCAGCAGGCGGGGACAGGCGAACACTGAAGCTTTCTTT
TRBV5-5	TRBJ2-7	13	NA	NA	CASSTTVIYEQYF	TGTGCCAGCAGTACGACAGTGATCTACGAGCAGTACTTC
TRBV28	TRBJ1-6	15	NA	TRBD1	CASRRRQGVVSPLHF	TGTGCCAGCAGAAGAAGACAGGGGGTTGTTTCACCCCTCCACTTT
TRBV5-4	TRBJ2-5	16	once	TRBD2	CASSSGTSGTQETQYF	TGTGCCAGCAGCTCCGGGACTAGCGGGACTCAAGAGACCCAGTACTTC
TRBV7-9	TRBJ2-7	15	NA	TRBD1	CASSRDRFGNYEQYF	TGTGCCAGCAGCCGGGACAGGTTCGGGAACTACGAGCAGTACTTC
TRBV4-3	TRBJ2-5	19	NA	TRBD2	CASSQVVLDSGGGQETQYF	TGCGCCAGCAGCCAAGTCGTTTTGGATAGCGGGGGAGGGCAAGAGACCCAGTACTTC
TRBV27	TRBJ2-3	16	NA	TRBD2	CASSLLGGGMTDTQYF	TGTGCCAGCAGTTTATTGGGCGGGGGGATGACAGATACGCAGTATTTT
TRBV9	TRBJ2-2	16	NA	NA	CASSVVGGRTAGELFF	TGTGCCAGCAGCGTAGTTGGAGGCCGAACGGCCGGGGAGCTGTTTTTT
TRBV27	TRBJ2-6	17	NA	TRBD1	CASSPRTGGSGANVLTF	TGTGCCAGCAGTCCTAGGACAGGGGGCTCTGGGGCCAACGTCCTGACTTTC
TRBV20-1	TRBJ2-7	11	few	NA	CSASSGHEQYF	TGCAGTGCTAGTTCTGGCCACGAGCAGTACTTC
TRBV24-1	TRBJ2-1	15	NA	NA	CATSDWQGSYNEQFF	TGTGCCACCAGTGATTGGCAGGGTTCCTACAATGAGCAGTTCTTC
TRBV3-1/TRBV3-2	TRBJ2-3	13	once	NA	CASSSMATDTQYF	TGTGCCAGCAGCTCGATGGCCACAGATACGCAGTATTTT
TRBV19	TRBJ2-1	16	NA	TRBD2	CASSIRAGATYNEQFF	TGTGCCAGTAGTATCCGAGCGGGGGCGACCTACAATGAGCAGTTCTTC
TRBV28	TRBJ1-5	11	once	NA	CASSTYQPQHF	TGTGCCAGCAGTACTTATCAGCCCCAGCATTTT
TRBV6-6	TRBJ1-2	13	NA	TRBD1	CASSPTTGKGYTF	TGTGCCAGCAGTCCCACGACAGGGAAGGGCTACACCTTC
TRBV19	TRBJ1-5	15	NA	NA	CASSRSAESNQPQHF	TGTGCCAGTAGTAGATCGGCGGAGAGCAATCAGCCCCAGCATTTT
TRBV7-2	TRBJ2-3	16	NA	TRBD1	CASSFFGQGGADTQYF	TGTGCCAGCAGCTTTTTTGGCCAAGGGGGCGCAGATACGCAGTATTTT
TRBV5-4	TRBJ2-2	16	NA	TRBD2	CASSPGTSSNTGELFF	TGTGCCAGCAGCCCGGGGACTAGCTCGAACACCGGGGAGCTGTTTTTT
TRBV6-2/TRBV6-3	TRBJ2-5	14	NA	TRBD1	CASSQGATQETQYF	TGTGCCAGCAGTCAGGGGGCGACTCAAGAGACCCAGTACTTC
TRBV6-2/TRBV6-3	TRBJ1-1	16	few	NA	CASSYEGPLGDTEAFF	TGTGCCAGCAGTTACGAGGGTCCGCTCGGGGACACTGAAGCTTTCTTT
TRBV7-2	TRBJ2-7	15	NA	TRBD2	CASSLALSGSYEQYF	TGTGCCAGCAGCTTAGCACTAAGCGGGAGCTACGAGCAGTACTTC
TRBV7-6	TRBJ2-7	16	NA	TRBD2	CASSVYTSAVSYEQYF	TGTGCCAGCAGCGTATACACTAGCGCGGTCTCCTACGAGCAGTACTTC
TRBV6-5	TRBJ1-5	14	NA	NA	CASSYAGINQPQHF	TGTGCCAGCAGTTACGCGGGTATCAATCAGCCCCAGCATTTT
TRBV10-3	TRBJ1-4	15	NA	TRBD1	CAISEGGATNEKLFF	TGTGCCATCAGTGAAGGGGGCGCGACTAATGAAAAACTGTTTTTT